The T cell receptor beta chain described here comes from a study of CD8+ T cells in alopecia areata. Study summary: People stayed on tofacitinib for 6 to 18 months, then stopped the drug for 6 months.

RNA extraction and reverse transcription yielded cDNA as sequencing template. Sequencing used immunoSEQ multiplex PCR; TCRdb keeps in-frame clones, though not all of them. The sample includes approximately 180,000 clones, 50% to 70% of them seen just once. Note on this clone: Antigen: not known.

Study observations and caveats: Compared with normal scalp, lesional scalp had higher clonality and more expanded CD8+ clones.

The germline V gene encodes CDR1 LNHNV and CDR2 YYDKDF (reference sequence). V shed 5 bases and J shed 0 bases, with 10 bases lying between them. The CDR3 runs to 15 residues. Here the sequenced sample was CD4+ T cells sorted from blood, taken at week 0. V and J are TRBV15 and TRBJ1-4; D is ambiguous. This TCR was sampled from a human donor with alopecia areata. CDR3 amino acids: CATSPRLATNEKLFF. CDR3 bases: TGTGCCACCAGCCCCCGACTGGCAACTAATGAAAAACTGTTTTTT.